In this sample, the clone carrying this T cell receptor beta chain turned up a few times. The target antigen is unknown. CDR1 is SGHDN, CDR2 FVKESK, per germline. This CDR3 has 13 residues. Trimming took off 4 bases at V and 3 bases at J, with 9 bases between the two ends. This entry comes from a study of beta chain features in type 1 diabetes. Overall study context: There were some 110 million sorted cells examined across all samples.

Sorting produced populations that all topped 98% purity. Study-level findings and limits: When Type 1 diabetes patients were examined, their TCRB CDR3s proved moderately but significantly shorter in all four CD4+ subsets. PCR might preferentially amplify shorter templates, equally in patients and controls. There were fewer insertions and more deletions at the VDJ junctions of type 1 diabetes patients.

What was sequenced were expressed TCRB transcripts, since all of the isolated RNA had been reverse transcribed. Only in-frame clones appear in the TCRdb table, and some are missing; sequencing was by immunoSEQ multiplex PCR. The profile covers approximately 250,000 clones, with approximately 25% appearing a single time and 0.012% taken by the ten largest. The sequence was obtained from a woman aged 25 to 39 with type 1 diabetes. This chain connects TRBV14 to TRBJ1-2; D ambiguous. The sample taken for sequencing was naive CD4+ T cells from blood. The CDR3 loop is CASSPLGDYGYTF. The CDR3 region has the DNA TGTGCCAGCAGCCCTTTGGGAGACTATGGCTACACCTTC.